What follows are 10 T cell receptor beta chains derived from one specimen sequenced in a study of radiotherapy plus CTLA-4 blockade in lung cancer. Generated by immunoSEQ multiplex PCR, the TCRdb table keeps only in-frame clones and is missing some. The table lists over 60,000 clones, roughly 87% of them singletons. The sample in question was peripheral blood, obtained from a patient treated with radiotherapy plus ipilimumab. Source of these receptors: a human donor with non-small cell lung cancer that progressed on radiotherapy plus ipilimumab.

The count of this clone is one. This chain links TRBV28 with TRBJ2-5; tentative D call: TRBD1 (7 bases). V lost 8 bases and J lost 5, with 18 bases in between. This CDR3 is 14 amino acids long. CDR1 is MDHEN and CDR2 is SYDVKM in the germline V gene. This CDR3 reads CASRQGGNQETQYF. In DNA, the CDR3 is TGTGCCAGCCGACAGGGAGGTAATCAGGAGACCCAGTACTTC.

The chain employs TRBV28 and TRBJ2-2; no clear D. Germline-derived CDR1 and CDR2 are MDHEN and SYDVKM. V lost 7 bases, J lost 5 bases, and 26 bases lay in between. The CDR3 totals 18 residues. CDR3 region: CASNGPRSRRVQTGELFF. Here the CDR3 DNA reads TGTGCCAGCAATGGGCCTAGGTCTCGTAGGGTCCAAACCGGGGAGCTGTTTTTT.

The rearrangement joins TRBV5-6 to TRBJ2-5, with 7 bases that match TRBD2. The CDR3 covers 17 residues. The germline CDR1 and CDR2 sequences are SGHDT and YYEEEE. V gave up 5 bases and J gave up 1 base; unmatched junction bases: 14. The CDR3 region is CASSAPFIAGRQETQYF. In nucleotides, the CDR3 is TGTGCCAGCAGTGCACCCTTCATAGCGGGCCGCCAAGAGACCCAGTACTTC.

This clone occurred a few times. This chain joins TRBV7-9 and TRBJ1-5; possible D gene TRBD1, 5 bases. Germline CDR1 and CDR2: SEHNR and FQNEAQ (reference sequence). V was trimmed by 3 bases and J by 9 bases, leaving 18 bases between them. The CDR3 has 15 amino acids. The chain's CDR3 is CASSFSGTGDTPQHF. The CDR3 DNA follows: TGTGCCAGCAGCTTCAGTGGGACCGGCGATACGCCCCAGCATTTT.

The CDR3 bases are TGTGCCAGCAACCCGCTGACAGGACCGTATGAAAAACTGTTTTTT. Protein sequence: CASNPLTGPYEKLFF. The J gene is TRBJ1-4, the V gene TRBV28, with D maybe TRBD1 (6 bases). This CDR3 comprises 15 residues. CDR1 is MDHEN, CDR2 SYDVKM, per germline. V lost 7 bases and J lost 6, with 18 bases in between.

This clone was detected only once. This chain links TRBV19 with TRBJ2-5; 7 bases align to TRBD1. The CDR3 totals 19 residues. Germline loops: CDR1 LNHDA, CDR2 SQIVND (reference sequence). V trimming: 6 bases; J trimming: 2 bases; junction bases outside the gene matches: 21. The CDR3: CASRARQGRSNWPQETQYF. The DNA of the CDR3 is TGTGCCAGTAGGGCCAGACAGGGAAGGTCGAATTGGCCTCAAGAGACCCAGTACTTC.

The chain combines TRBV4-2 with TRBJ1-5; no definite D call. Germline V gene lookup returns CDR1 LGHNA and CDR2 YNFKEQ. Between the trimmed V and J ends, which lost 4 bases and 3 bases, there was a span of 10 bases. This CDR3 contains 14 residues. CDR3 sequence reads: CASSPTRYNQPQHF. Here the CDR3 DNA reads TGTGCCAGCAGCCCTACACGCTACAATCAGCCCCAGCATTTT.

The DNA of the CDR3 is TGTGCCAGCGGACGACAGGGGCAGGGGGAGCAGTACTTC. The encoded protein is CASGRQGQGEQYF. This chain uses TRBV7-3 with TRBJ2-7; TRBD1 aligns across 8 bases. V lost 8 bases to trimming and J lost 7 bases; unmatched junction nucleotides: 10. The germline V gene encodes CDR1 SGHTA and CDR2 FQGTGA. This CDR3 is built from 13 residues.

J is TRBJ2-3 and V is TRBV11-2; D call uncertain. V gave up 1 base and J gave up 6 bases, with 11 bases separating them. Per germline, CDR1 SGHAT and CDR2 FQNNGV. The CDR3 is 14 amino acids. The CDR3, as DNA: TGTGCCAGCAGCTTAGTTGGTAGCTGGGATACGCAGTATTTT. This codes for CASSLVGSWDTQYF.

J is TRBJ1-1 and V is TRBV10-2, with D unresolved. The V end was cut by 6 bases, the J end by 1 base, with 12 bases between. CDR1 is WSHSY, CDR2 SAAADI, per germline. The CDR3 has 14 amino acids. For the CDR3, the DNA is TGCGCCAGCAGCCTAAAACCGGGGAACACTGAAGCTTTCTTT. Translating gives CASSLKPGNTEAFF.